These 17 T cell receptor beta chains came from one sample sequenced in a study of T cell responses to AZD1222 COVID-19 vaccine (dated by TCRdb to the early 2020s). In light of the paper, this sample's time point label describes: about 28 days (+/-7) after the second vaccine dose. The library was obtained by the immunoSEQ multiplex PCR assay. In TCRdb, the immuneACCESS table is reduced to in-frame sequences with V and J assigned. These tables do not hold every clone; where another copy was compared, an unresolved V gene accounts for under half, and the others remain unexplained. The sample profile shows some 130,000 clones; roughly 90% of them were found once. About 1.1% of the sample comes from the top ten. The source was peripheral blood, collected 28 days after the second AZD1222 dose. These receptors were taken from an adult who received the AZD1222 COVID-19 vaccine.

The J gene is TRBJ2-2, the V gene TRBV5-5; 9 bases align to TRBD1. The CDR3 loop spans 16 amino acids. Germline V gene lookup returns CDR1 SGHKS and CDR2 YYEKEE (reference sequence). Trimming took 4 bases from V and 6 from J; bases not matched to a gene: 10. The CDR3, as DNA: TGTGCCAGCAGCCTGGACAGGGGACCTTTAGCCGGGGAGCTGTTTTTT. This sequence encodes CASSLDRGPLAGELFF.

This rearrangement joins TRBV27 to TRBJ1-1, with D tentatively TRBD1 (5 bases). CDR1 MNHEY and CDR2 SMNVEV come from the germline V gene (reference sequence). The CDR3 runs to 14 residues. V was cut by 3 bases and J by 5 bases, with 13 bases left in between. The CDR3 DNA reads as TGTGCCAGCAGTTTTCATGGGGCCCGGACTGAAGCTTTCTTT. Its translation: CASSFHGARTEAFF.

The chain joins TRBV11-2 to TRBJ2-3; TRBD2 agrees at 10 bases. The CDR3 is made up of 16 amino acids. Germline CDR1 reads SGHAT; CDR2 reads FQNNGV. V lost 5 bases and J lost 3; bases outside the gene matches: 8. The CDR3 DNA sequence: TGTGCCAGCAGCCCCGGGGGACTAGCGCCTACAGATACGCAGTATTTT. It is translated as CASSPGGLAPTDTQYF.

This sequence joins TRBV5-1 and TRBJ1-3; D gene unclear. The V end was cut by 0 bases, the J end by 3 bases, with 10 bases between. Germline CDR1 SGHRS, CDR2 YFSETQ. The CDR3 is 15 residues long. CDR3 amino acids: CASSLEGLDGNTIYF. The CDR3 DNA is TGCGCCAGCAGCTTGGAAGGGTTGGATGGAAACACCATATATTTT.

The chain couples TRBV19 to TRBJ2-1; TRBD2 matches at 14 bases. The germline V gene encodes CDR1 LNHDA and CDR2 SQIVND (reference sequence). J lost 2 bases, V lost 6 bases, and 9 bases had no gene match. This CDR3 is 18 amino acids long. CDR3 loop: CASRGGTSGRQPYNEQFF. The CDR3 DNA reads TGTGCCAGTAGGGGAGGGACTAGCGGGAGACAGCCCTACAATGAGCAGTTCTTC. The variable domain in full, with the rest retrieved from reference TRBV19 and TRBJ2-1, is DGGITQSPKYLFRKEGQNVTLSCEQNLNHDAMYWYRQDPGQGLRLIYYSQIVNDFQKGDIAEGYSVSREKKESFPLTVTSAQKNPTAFYLCASRGGTSGRQPYNEQFFGPGTRLTVL.

V usage is TRBV5-1 and J usage is TRBJ2-7; D ambiguous. CDR1 and CDR2 from the germline V gene are SGHRS and YFSETQ. This CDR3 has 11 residues. V was pared by 4 bases and J by 6 bases, with 8 bases between. In nucleotides, the CDR3 is TGCGCCAGCAGCATCAACTTCGAGCAGTACTTC. This gives the protein CASSINFEQYF.

The J gene is TRBJ1-3, the V gene TRBV16, with D unresolved. The CDR3 length is 14 residues. V was pared by 0 bases and J by 0 bases, with 3 bases between. CDR1 and CDR2 (germline): KGHSY, FQNENV. This CDR3 reads CASSQSYSGNTIYF. The CDR3 nucleotides are TGTGCCAGCAGCCAATCGTACTCTGGAAACACCATATATTTT.

The CDR3 DNA is TGCGCCAGCAGCCTTGGACAGACCTGGTATGGCTACACCTTC. This codes for CASSLGQTWYGYTF. This sequence joins TRBV4-1 and TRBJ1-2, with a tentative D call TRBD1 (6 bases). This CDR3 comprises 14 residues. Germline values: CDR1 MGHRA, CDR2 YSYEKL. V shed 4 bases and J shed 5 bases, with 14 bases lying between them.

There are a few counts of this clone. This chain links TRBV6-5 with TRBJ2-7; TRBD1 matches 7 bases. There are 14 residues in the CDR3. The germline CDR1 and CDR2 sequences are MNHEY and SVGAGI. V lost 6 bases, J lost 2 bases, and 7 bases stayed unmatched. The CDR3 nucleotides are TGTGCCAGCAGCCGTACAGGGGCGGCCTACGAGCAGTACTTC. Protein sequence: CASSRTGAAYEQYF.

The rearrangement links TRBV19 to TRBJ2-5; D is undetermined. Germline values: CDR1 LNHDA, CDR2 SQIVND (reference sequence). V was pared by 8 bases and J by 1 base, with 8 bases between. The CDR3 is 12 amino acids. In DNA, the CDR3 is TGTGCCAGTGGACGGCCCCAAGAGACCCAGTACTTC. The encoded protein is CASGRPQETQYF.

The V and J genes are TRBV27 and TRBJ2-1; no clear D gene. Germline CDR1 MNHEY, CDR2 SMNVEV (reference sequence). Trimming shortened V by 3 bases and J by 7 bases, and 10 bases separated the two germline ends. This CDR3 contains 13 residues. CDR3 sequence (DNA): TGTGCCAGCAGTTTGCACGTAGTGAATGAGCAGTTCTTC. Protein: CASSLHVVNEQFF.

This clone has more than one count but fewer than ten. This chain connects TRBV6-5 to TRBJ1-2, with no clear D. Germline values: CDR1 MNHEY, CDR2 SVGAGI. The CDR3 covers 13 residues. The ends were cut back, 5 bases at V and 2 bases at J, with 9 bases in the middle. CDR3 residues: CASSRTENYGYTF. For the CDR3, the DNA is TGTGCCAGCAGTCGGACTGAAAACTATGGCTACACCTTC.

This clone showed up just a few times. The gene calls are TRBV2 and TRBJ2-2; D unclear. The germline V gene encodes CDR1 SNHLY and CDR2 FYNNEI. The ends were cut back, 6 bases at V and 6 bases at J, with 11 bases in the middle. This CDR3 is built from 13 residues. DNA of the CDR3: TGTGCCAGCAGAGTAGGGATGGCCGGGGAGCTGTTTTTT. Translated, it gives CASRVGMAGELFF.

The chain combines TRBV7-9 with TRBJ2-1; 8 nucleotides match TRBD2. The CDR3 runs 15 residues. CDR1 SEHNR and CDR2 FQNEAQ come from the germline V gene (reference sequence). V trimming: 4 bases; J trimming: 6 bases; junction bases outside the gene matches: 8. CDR3 DNA: TGTGCCAGCAGCTGGCCGGGAGGGCCGGGCAATGAGCAGTTCTTC. Residues: CASSWPGGPGNEQFF.

This clone has more than one count but fewer than ten. The genes are TRBV10-3 and TRBJ2-7; possibly TRBD1 for D (6 bases). The CDR3 contains 14 residues. Germline V CDR1 and CDR2: ENHRY, SYGVKD. Trimming removed 3 bases at V and 1 base at J, with 10 bases between. CDR3 protein: CAISEGGWSYEQYF. The CDR3 DNA is TGTGCCATCAGTGAAGGGGGTTGGTCCTACGAGCAGTACTTC.

The chain carries TRBV2 and TRBJ2-7; unclear D gene. The germline gives CDR1 SNHLY, CDR2 FYNNEI. The V and J ends lost 2 bases and 2 bases respectively, with 7 bases between them. The CDR3 totals 13 residues. DNA of the CDR3: TGTGCCAGCAGTGAAATGGTAGCCTACGAGCAGTACTTC. Its translation: CASSEMVAYEQYF. Supplemented by reference TRBV2 and TRBJ2-7, the full variable domain reads EPEVTQTPSHQVTQMGQEVILRCVPISNHLYFYWYRQILGQKVEFLVSFYNNEISEKSEIFDDQFSVERPDGSNFTLKIRSTKLEDSAMYFCASSEMVAYEQYFGPGTRLTVT.

This chain connects TRBV19 to TRBJ1-5; TRBD1 is a possible D gene (5 bases). Trimming removed 3 bases at V and 4 bases at J, with 19 bases between. The germline CDR1 and CDR2 sequences are LNHDA and SQIVND (reference sequence). There are 17 residues in the CDR3. In DNA form, the CDR3 reads TGTGCCAGTAGTATTACTGTAGGAAACAGGCGGAATCAGCCCCAGCATTTT. Translated, it gives CASSITVGNRRNQPQHF.